Detailed here is one T cell receptor (beta chain). Its antigen is unknown. The sample belongs to a study of cytomegalovirus exposure and HLA in healthy donors. The study, taken as a whole, reports: In a later analysis, TCR beta V- and J-gene trimming showed a link to a missense DCLRE1C variant.

60 Vbeta and 13 Jbeta primers were used in PCR. This table comes from immunoSEQ multiplex PCR, and its TCRdb copy is limited to in-frame clones, with some not included. Of approximately 100,000 clones detected, 85% appear once; the ten largest clones hold around 7.4%. The CDR3 runs 13 residues. The V gene's germline CDR1 is MNHEY and CDR2 SMNVEV (reference sequence). The ends were cut back, 3 bases at V and 0 bases at J, with 5 bases in the middle. This receptor was taken from a man aged 35 to 55 in good health and CMV-seropositive. The sequenced material came from PBMCs. V usage is TRBV27 and J usage is TRBJ2-5; no reliable D call. The CDR3 DNA is TGTGCCAGCAGTTTGCGGTACCAAGAGACCCAGTACTTC. Its protein is CASSLRYQETQYF.